Below, 18 T cell receptor beta chains from the same sample are listed, as sequenced in a study of T cells in Graves' hyperthyroidism and ophthalmopathy. There were TCR beta CDR3 regions amplified from RNA transcripts. HTBI primers were used for first-round RT-PCR of the TCR CDR3. A single record per CDR3 protein comes from TCRdb applying MiXCR to the multiplex PCR reads. The sample consists of more than 550,000 distinct CDR3 sequences, 17% of them appearing once. What was sequenced was blood. The receptor source for this set is a man aged 45-65 years with Graves' hyperthyroidism.

This clonotype was seen repeatedly, ten times or more. The gene calls are TRBV12-3 or TRBV12-4 and TRBJ1-2, with no clear D. V gave up 3 bases and J gave up 1 base, with 18 bases separating them. The CDR3 length is 17 residues. CDR3 region: CASSFQAGGFVNYGYTF. In nucleotides, the CDR3 is TGTGCCAGCAGTTTCCAGGCCGGCGGTTTTGTTAACTATGGCTACACCTTC.

This clonotype was observed a handful of times. V gene TRBV6-1 combines with J gene TRBJ2-3; no definite D call. V was clipped by 1 base and J by 4 bases, with 18 bases between them. This CDR3 comprises 17 residues. CDR1 MNHNS and CDR2 SASEGT come from the germline V gene. The CDR3 loop reads CASSEVWVGFLPDTQYF. The CDR3 region has the DNA TGTGCCAGCAGTGAAGTTTGGGTTGGATTTTTACCAGATACGCAGTATTTT.

The chain joins TRBV27 to TRBJ2-7; perhaps TRBD2 as D (6 bases). Trimming removed 5 bases from V and 5 bases from J, with 16 bases in between. This CDR3 region has 14 residues. Germline V gives CDR1 MNHEY, CDR2 SMNVEV (reference sequence). The CDR3 region is CASSPRLGGDEQYF. The CDR3 coding sequence is TGTGCCAGCAGTCCCCGACTAGGCGGGGACGAGCAGTACTTC.

This clonotype was seen a few times. The rearrangement uses TRBV6-1 and TRBJ1-2; unclear D gene. This CDR3 contains 13 residues. Germline loops: CDR1 MNHNS, CDR2 SASEGT. V lost 8 bases and J lost 1, with 11 bases in between. The CDR3 here is CASHPQNNYGYTF. The CDR3 nucleotides read TGTGCCAGCCACCCTCAGAATAACTATGGCTACACCTTC.

Ten or more counts support this clonotype. The chain carries TRBV27 and TRBJ2-1; 13 bases are shared with TRBD2. The germline V gene encodes CDR1 MNHEY and CDR2 SMNVEV (reference sequence). This CDR3 has 16 amino acids. V gave up 7 bases and J gave up 8 bases; unmatched junction bases: 11. CDR3 sequence reads: CASKTSGRRGRDEQFF. For the CDR3, the DNA is TGTGCCAGCAAGACTAGCGGGAGGCGTGGAAGGGATGAGCAGTTCTTC.

The chain recombines TRBV20-1 with TRBJ2-3; 9 nucleotides align to TRBD2. CDR3 length: 16 residues. Germline V lookup: CDR1 DFQATT, CDR2 SNEGSKA (reference sequence). J lost 4 bases, V lost 2 bases, and 10 bases had no gene match. The DNA for the CDR3 is TGCAGTGCTAGACGCGGGAAGGGCGGGAGGGCAGATACGCAGTATTTT. This translates into CSARRGKGGRADTQYF.

This clonotype has just a few counts. This chain connects TRBV30 to TRBJ1-1; D is possibly TRBD1 (5 bases). Germline V gene data show CDR1 as GTSNPN and CDR2 as SVGIG (reference sequence). This CDR3 has 13 residues. With 2 bases removed from V and 5 bases from J, the gap between germline ends came to 12 bases. The CDR3 region is CAWSNIQGTEAFF. The CDR3 region has the DNA TGTGCCTGGAGTAATATCCAGGGTACTGAAGCTTTCTTT.

In this sample, this clonotype turned up once. The genes are TRBV18 and TRBJ2-3; the match to TRBD2 covers 12 bases. The CDR3 length is 15 residues. Germline values: CDR1 KGHSH, CDR2 LQKENI. Trimming at V came to 8 bases and at J to 7 bases, leaving 10 bases not matched to a gene. In DNA, the CDR3 is TGTGCCAGCGCCAATCAGGGACTAGCGGGTCATACGCAGTATTTT. Translation: CASANQGLAGHTQYF. Full variable domain (missing parts from reference TRBV18 and TRBJ2-3): NAGVMQNPRHLVRRRGQEARLRCSPMKGHSHVYWYRQLPEEGLKFMVYLQKENIIDESGMPKERFSAEFPKEGPSILRIQQVVRGDSAAYFCASANQGLAGHTQYFGPGTRLTVL.

This clonotype has a count of ten or more. The chain links TRBV11-2 to TRBJ2-5; 9 positions match TRBD2. The CDR3 consists of 15 residues. The germline gives CDR1 SGHAT, CDR2 FQNNGV. The ends lost 5 bases at V and 3 bases at J; junction bases unmatched: 7. CDR3 region: CASSPTSGQKETQYF. CDR3 DNA: TGTGCCAGCAGCCCCACTAGCGGGCAAAAAGAGACCCAGTACTTC.

This clonotype was detected many times. This rearrangement joins TRBV12-3 or TRBV12-4 to TRBJ1-1, with TRBD1 matching over 8 bases. This CDR3 has 15 amino acids. Trimming removed 4 bases from V and 1 base from J; junction bases left unmatched: 5. CDR3 in DNA: TGTGCCAGCAGTTCCTCCGGGACAGGGAACACTGAAGCTTTCTTT. Amino acids: CASSSSGTGNTEAFF.

This clonotype came up many times. The genes are TRBV13 and TRBJ1-1; D is perhaps TRBD1 (6 bases). Trimming removed 5 bases at V and 6 bases at J, with 16 bases between. This CDR3 is 14 amino acids long. CDR1 PRHDT and CDR2 FYEKMQ come from the germline V gene (reference sequence). The CDR3 coding sequence is TGTGCCAGCAGCATCCTACAGGGATTCGCTGAAGCTTTCTTT. Its translation: CASSILQGFAEAFF.

V and J are TRBV7-2 and TRBJ2-7; TRBD1 matches 7 bases. The CDR3 has 16 residues. V shed 5 bases and J 2 bases; nucleotides not matched to a gene: 12. The germline gives CDR1 SGHTA, CDR2 FQGNSA. CDR3 amino acids: CASSLTYPGQTYEQYF. The CDR3 nucleotides are TGTGCCAGCAGCCTGACATACCCGGGACAGACCTACGAGCAGTACTTC.

This clonotype appeared many times. CDR3 in DNA: TGCAGTGCTAGAAGTGCGACTAGCGGGAGATCGTCGCAGTTCTTC. Translated, it gives CSARSATSGRSSQFF. This chain connects TRBV20-1 to TRBJ2-1, with TRBD2 matching over 12 bases. V lost 2 bases to trimming and J lost 12 bases; unmatched junction nucleotides: 11. CDR3 size: 15 residues. The germline CDR1 and CDR2 sequences are DFQATT and SNEGSKA (reference sequence).

The V and J genes are TRBV5-8 and TRBJ2-3, with 13 nucleotides matching TRBD2. The CDR3 loop spans 16 amino acids. The germline V gene encodes CDR1 SGHTS and CDR2 YDEGEE. The V segment lost 4 bases and the J segment 4 bases; nucleotides outside the gene matches: 6. As DNA, the CDR3 is TGTGCCAGCAGCCAAAGACTAGCGGGAGGTGCAGATACGCAGTATTTT. Translating it yields CASSQRLAGGADTQYF.

In this sample, this clonotype turned up many times. This chain links TRBV18 with TRBJ2-7; D not resolved. Germline values: CDR1 KGHSH, CDR2 LQKENI. The CDR3 length is 14 residues. The ends were cut back, 0 bases at V and 2 bases at J, with 8 bases in the middle. CDR3 sequence (DNA): TGTGCCAGCTCACCACCGGCCCGCACCTACGAGCAGTACTTC. Translated: CASSPPARTYEQYF.

This clonotype was counted between two and nine times. This rearrangement joins TRBV28 to TRBJ2-7; D uncertain. The CDR3 covers 12 residues. Germline V lookup: CDR1 MDHEN, CDR2 SYDVKM. The V end lost 3 bases, the J end lost 3 bases, and 6 bases lay between the germline ends. The CDR3 DNA is TGTGCCAGCAGTTTGAATCACTACGAGCAGTACTTC. This translates into CASSLNHYEQYF.

Ten or more counts support this clonotype. The rearrangement joins TRBV2 to TRBJ1-2; D is unclear. Trimming pared 3 bases from V and 1 base from J, leaving 3 bases between. CDR3 length equals 12 residues. Germline assignment: CDR1 SNHLY and CDR2 FYNNEI. This CDR3 is CASSDFNYGYTF. The CDR3 region has the DNA TGTGCCAGCAGTGATTTTAACTATGGCTACACCTTC.

This clonotype was observed at least ten times. V gene TRBV6-1 combines with J gene TRBJ2-7; 8 nucleotides match TRBD1. Trimming at V came to 6 bases and at J to 3 bases, leaving 7 bases not matched to a gene. Germline V CDR1 and CDR2: MNHNS, SASEGT. The CDR3 length is 14 residues. CDR3 coding DNA: TGTGCCAGCAGAAGGACAGGGATCAGCTACGAGCAGTACTTC. Protein sequence: CASRRTGISYEQYF.